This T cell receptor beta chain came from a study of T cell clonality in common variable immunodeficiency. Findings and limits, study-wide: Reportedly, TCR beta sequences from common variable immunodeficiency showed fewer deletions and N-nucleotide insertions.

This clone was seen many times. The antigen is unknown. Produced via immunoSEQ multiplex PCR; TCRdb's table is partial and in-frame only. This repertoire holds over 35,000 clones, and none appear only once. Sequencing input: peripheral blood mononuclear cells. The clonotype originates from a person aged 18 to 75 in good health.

The CDR3 bases that were read are TGCAGTGCCCCGAGGGCCCCAGCGGGAGAGACC. Protein product: CSAPRAPAGET. The entire CDR3 reads CSAPRAPAGETQYF. The chain carries TRBV20-1 and TRBJ2-5; TRBD2 is a possible D gene (6 bases). The sequenced fragment ends 3 residues before the CDR3 boundary, so the rest is inferred from the germline J gene. Deletions cut 6 bases from V and 4 bases from J, with 18 bases between. This CDR3 comprises 14 residues. CDR1 and CDR2 from the germline V gene are DFQATT and SNEGSKA (reference sequence).